This entry lists 4 T cell receptor beta chains sequenced from one sample in a study of Graves' ophthalmopathy and Graves' hyperthyroidism. The authors amplified TCR beta CDR3 regions from RNA transcripts. Scientists carried out first-round RT-PCR using HTBI primers and then a second-round multiplex PCR. Using its own MiXCR run on the multiplex PCR reads, TCRdb lists one record per CDR3 protein. Seen here are 200,000 to 250,000 distinct CDR3 sequences, 25% to 30% observed once, and the top ten hold over 7.5%. The specimen sequenced was peripheral blood. Receptors were obtained from a man aged 45-65 years with Graves' ophthalmopathy.

This clonotype showed up many times. The genes are TRBV6-2 or TRBV6-3 and TRBJ2-5; maybe TRBD1 (6 bases). This CDR3 spans 16 amino acids. The germline gives CDR1 MNHEY, CDR2 SVGEGT. The germline V and J ends were trimmed by 8 bases and 5 bases, with 24 bases remaining between them. DNA for the CDR3: TGTGCCAGCGTTCCTATGCCGGGACAAATATCGGAGACCCAGTACTTC. It is translated as CASVPMPGQISETQYF.

V is TRBV6-2 or TRBV6-3 and J is TRBJ2-7; D unresolved. The CDR3 has 14 amino acids. Trimming left V 6 bases short and J 7 bases short, with 19 bases between. Looked up from germline, CDR1 is MNHEY and CDR2 is SVGEGT. Here the CDR3 DNA reads TGTGCCAGCAGATCCCCGGGTCTACCCGGGGAGCAGTACTTC. This sequence encodes CASRSPGLPGEQYF.

This clonotype was recorded many times. The chain combines TRBV24-1 with TRBJ2-7; possible D gene TRBD2, 6 bases. Germline lookup yields CDR1 KGHDR and CDR2 SFDVKD. The CDR3 length is 18 residues. Trimming removed 7 bases at V and 6 bases at J, with 30 bases between. The CDR3 reads CATSTAGGAGNNGGEQYF. In nucleotides, the CDR3 is TGTGCCACCAGCACCGCCGGGGGTGCTGGGAACAATGGGGGCGAGCAGTACTTC.

A remark on this clonotype: The conserved phenylalanine or tryptophan normally closing the CDR3 is absent here, so this likely arose from a read error. The gene calls are TRBV6-1 and TRBJ2-7, with TRBD1 matching over 7 bases. The CDR3 covers 13 residues. V trimming: 5 bases; J trimming: 3 bases; junction bases outside the gene matches: 4. Per the germline V gene, CDR1 is MNHNS and CDR2 is SASEGT. CDR3 amino acids: CASSPGQSYEQYL. CDR3 DNA sequence: TGTGCCAGCAGTCCGGGACAGAGCTACGAGCAGTACCTC.